The 16 T cell receptor beta chains given below trace back to one sample, sequenced in a study of T cells in Graves' hyperthyroidism and ophthalmopathy. The investigators amplified TCR beta CDR3 regions from RNA transcripts. In the first-round RT-PCR of the TCR CDR3, the HTBI primer set was used. TCRdb re-derived calls from the multiplex PCR reads in MiXCR, one entry per CDR3 protein. The data contain about 570,000 distinct CDR3 sequences, roughly 46% of them singletons. The sequencing input was peripheral blood or thyroid tissue (not recorded which). The receptors were sampled from an adult woman with Graves' disease, either hyperthyroidism or ophthalmopathy (not recorded which).

This clonotype was detected a few times. The CDR3 spells CASRHGGLYEQYF. The CDR3 bases are TGTGCCAGCCGACATGGGGGCCTTTACGAGCAGTACTTC. The chain uses TRBV9 and TRBJ2-7; possibly TRBD1 for D (6 bases). Germline V CDR1 and CDR2: SGDLS, YYNGEE. There are 13 residues in the CDR3. Trimming took off 7 bases at V and 4 bases at J, with 15 bases between the two ends.

The genes are TRBV24-1 and TRBJ2-2; a possible D gene is TRBD1 (6 bases). Per germline, CDR1 KGHDR and CDR2 SFDVKD. Deletions cut 5 bases from V and 1 base from J, with 13 bases between. CDR3 length: 16 amino acids. In nucleotides, the CDR3 is TGTGCCACCAGTGCTAGGAGACAGGTGAACACCGGGGAGCTGTTTTTT. Translated: CATSARRQVNTGELFF.

This clonotype was seen at least ten times. The V gene is TRBV6-5, the J gene TRBJ1-1; the D gene is possibly TRBD1 (6 bases). The CDR3 extends over 13 amino acids. Germline V gene data show CDR1 as MNHEY and CDR2 as SVGAGI. Trimming took off 5 bases at V and 1 base at J, with 8 bases between the two ends. In DNA, the CDR3 is TGTGCCAGCAGTACAGGGACGAACACTGAAGCTTTCTTT. The encoded protein is CASSTGTNTEAFF.

The sample holds one count of this clonotype. The genes are TRBV5-1 and TRBJ2-2, with 8 bases matching TRBD1. V gave up 7 bases and J gave up 7 bases; unmatched junction bases: 12. Germline CDR1 reads SGHRS; CDR2 reads YFSETQ. There are 15 residues in the CDR3. The CDR3 sequence: CASGVHYGQGGELFF. In DNA, the CDR3 is TGCGCCAGCGGCGTACACTACGGACAGGGCGGGGAGCTGTTTTTT.

This chain connects TRBV7-3 to TRBJ1-2, with a tentative D call TRBD1 (5 bases). The CDR3 consists of 13 residues. The V gene's germline CDR1 is SGHTA and CDR2 FQGTGA. The V end was cut by 10 bases, the J end by 6 bases, with 18 bases between. DNA for the CDR3: TGTGCCACCGAAACCGGGGGGGGTGATGGCTACACCTTC. This sequence encodes CATETGGGDGYTF. The full variable domain, completed using reference TRBV7-3 and TRBJ1-2, is GAGVSQTPSNKVTEKGKYVELRCDPISGHTALYWYRQSLGQGPEFLIYFQGTGAADDSGLPNDRFFAVRPEGSVSTLKIQRTERGDSAVYLCATETGGGDGYTFGSGTRLTVV.

The rearrangement joins TRBV28 to TRBJ2-5, with D unresolved. Trimming shortened V by 1 base and J by 1 base, and 7 bases separated the two germline ends. CDR1 and CDR2 from the germline V gene are MDHEN and SYDVKM. The CDR3 totals 14 residues. CDR3 loop: CASSLFNFQETQYF. The DNA for the CDR3 is TGTGCCAGCAGTTTATTCAACTTCCAAGAGACCCAGTACTTC.

This clonotype was seen repeatedly, ten times or more. The chain links TRBV5-1 to TRBJ2-2; 10 bases agree with TRBD2. Germline V gene lookup returns CDR1 SGHRS and CDR2 YFSETQ. V shed 0 bases and J 6 bases; nucleotides not matched to a gene: 8. The CDR3 is 17 amino acids. CDR3 protein: CASSLGASGRISGELFF. The CDR3 DNA is TGCGCCAGCAGCTTGGGGGCTAGCGGGAGAATATCCGGGGAGCTGTTTTTT. Complete variable domain (other parts from reference TRBV5-1 and TRBJ2-2): KAGVTQTPRYLIKTRGQQVTLSCSPISGHRSVSWYQQTPGQGLQFLFEYFSETQRNKGNFPGRFSGRQFSNSRSEMNVSTLELGDSALYLCASSLGASGRISGELFFGEGSRLTVL.

V is TRBV24-1 and J is TRBJ2-5; 8 bases are shared with TRBD1. This CDR3 is built from 15 residues. The trim removed 4 bases at V and 4 bases at J, leaving 7 bases unmatched. Germline V gene sequence: CDR1 KGHDR, CDR2 SFDVKD. The CDR3 nucleotides are TGTGCCACCAGTGACCGGACAGGGTCGGGAGAGACCCAGTACTTC. Translated, it gives CATSDRTGSGETQYF.

This rearrangement joins TRBV9 to TRBJ1-3; D gene ambiguous. CDR1 is SGDLS and CDR2 is YYNGEE in the germline V gene. The CDR3 consists of 11 residues. Trimming shortened V by 5 bases and J by 8 bases, and 8 bases separated the two germline ends. CDR3 sequence: CASSLADTIYF. In DNA form, the CDR3 reads TGTGCCAGCAGTTTGGCAGACACCATATATTTT.

This chain links TRBV20-1 with TRBJ1-1; 9 nucleotides align to TRBD1. Trimming removed 3 bases from V and 1 base from J; junction bases left unmatched: 12. The germline V gene encodes CDR1 DFQATT and CDR2 SNEGSKA (reference sequence). CDR3 length: 17 amino acids. The CDR3 DNA follows: TGCAGTGCTAGGGGAAAAGGGGGACAGGGAGCGAACACTGAAGCTTTCTTT. It yields the protein CSARGKGGQGANTEAFF.

Worth noting for this clonotype: The junction shows a germline mismatch at one end, possibly a read error. The gene calls are TRBV10-3 and TRBJ2-2, with D perhaps matching TRBD2 (5 bases). Per the germline V gene, CDR1 is ENHRY and CDR2 is SYGVKD. The CDR3 covers 14 residues. DNA of the CDR3: TGTGCCATCAGTGATTTGGCCGGGAACGATGAGCAGTTTTTT. This sequence encodes CAISDLAGNDEQFF.

This clonotype was counted a few times. The V gene is TRBV6-1, the J gene TRBJ1-3; TRBD1 matches 7 bases. Germline CDR1 MNHNS, CDR2 SASEGT. The CDR3 has 13 amino acids. V gave up 4 bases and J gave up 6 bases; unmatched junction bases: 3. CDR3 loop: CASSGTGQNTIYF. CDR3 in DNA: TGTGCCAGCAGTGGGACAGGACAAAACACCATATATTTT.

This clonotype was detected ten times or more. The chain employs TRBV27 and TRBJ2-6; D is unresolved. The CDR3 is 15 residues long. Trimming removed 3 bases from V and 2 bases from J, with 8 bases in between. In germline, CDR1 is MNHEY, CDR2 SMNVEV (reference sequence). The CDR3, as DNA: TGTGCCAGCAGTTTGATTGGAACTGGGGCCAACGTCCTGACTTTC. It encodes CASSLIGTGANVLTF.

This clonotype was picked up a small number of times. The CDR3 region has the DNA TGCAGCGTTGGGACAGCTTCTAGCTCTGGAAACACCATATATTTT. Protein product: CSVGTASSSGNTIYF. The rearrangement uses TRBV29-1 and TRBJ1-3; a possible D gene is TRBD1 (6 bases). The V end was cut by 4 bases, the J end by 0 bases, with 13 bases between. The CDR3 covers 15 residues. The germline V gene encodes CDR1 SQVTM and CDR2 ANQGSEA.

The chain has TRBV20-1 and TRBJ2-7, with D possibly being TRBD2 (5 bases). The CDR3 has 14 residues. Germline CDR1 is DFQATT and CDR2 is SNEGSKA (reference sequence). V dropped 4 bases and J dropped 4 bases, with 17 bases sitting between them. CDR3 sequence (DNA): TGCAGTGCTAATAGCCCAGCGGCGATATACGAGCAGTACTTC. Amino acids: CSANSPAAIYEQYF.

The table lists this clonotype with many counts. V gene TRBV28 combines with J gene TRBJ1-2, with D tentatively TRBD1 (5 bases). CDR3 size: 14 residues. In germline, CDR1 is MDHEN, CDR2 SYDVKM. Trimming pared 7 bases from V and 2 bases from J, leaving 14 bases between. CDR3 DNA: TGTGCCAGCATGATGGGGGGAGAGAACTATGGCTACACCTTC. This translates into CASMMGGENYGYTF.